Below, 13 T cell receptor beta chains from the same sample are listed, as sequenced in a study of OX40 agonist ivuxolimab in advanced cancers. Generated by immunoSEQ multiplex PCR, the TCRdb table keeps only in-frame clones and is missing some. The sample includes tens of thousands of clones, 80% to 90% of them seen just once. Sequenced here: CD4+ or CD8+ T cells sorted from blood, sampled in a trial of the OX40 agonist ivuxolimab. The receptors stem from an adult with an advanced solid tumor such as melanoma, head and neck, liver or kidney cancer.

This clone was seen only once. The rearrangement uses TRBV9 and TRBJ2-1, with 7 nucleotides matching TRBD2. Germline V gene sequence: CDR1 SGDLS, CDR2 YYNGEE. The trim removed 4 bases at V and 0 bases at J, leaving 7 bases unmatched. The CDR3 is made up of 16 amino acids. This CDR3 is CASSPQTSRSYNEQFF. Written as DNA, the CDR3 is TGTGCCAGCAGCCCCCAGACTAGCCGCTCCTACAATGAGCAGTTCTTC. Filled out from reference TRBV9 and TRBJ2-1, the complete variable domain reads DSGVTQTPKHLITATGQRVTLRCSPRSGDLSVYWYQQSLDQGLQFLIQYYNGEERAKGNILERFSAQQFPDLHSELNLSSLELGDSALYFCASSPQTSRSYNEQFFGPGTRLTVL.

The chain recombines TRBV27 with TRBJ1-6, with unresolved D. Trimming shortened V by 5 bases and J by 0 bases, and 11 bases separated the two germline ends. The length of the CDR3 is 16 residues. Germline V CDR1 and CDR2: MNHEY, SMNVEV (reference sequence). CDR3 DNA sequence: TGTGCCAGCAGTCCCCAGAGGAGCTCCTATAATTCACCCCTCCACTTT. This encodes CASSPQRSSYNSPLHF.

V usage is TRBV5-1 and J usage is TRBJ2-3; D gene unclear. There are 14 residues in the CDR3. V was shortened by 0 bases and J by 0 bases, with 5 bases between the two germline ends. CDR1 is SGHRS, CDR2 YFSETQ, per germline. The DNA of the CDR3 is TGCGCCAGCAGCTTGGGGGGTAGCACAGATACGCAGTATTTT. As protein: CASSLGGSTDTQYF.

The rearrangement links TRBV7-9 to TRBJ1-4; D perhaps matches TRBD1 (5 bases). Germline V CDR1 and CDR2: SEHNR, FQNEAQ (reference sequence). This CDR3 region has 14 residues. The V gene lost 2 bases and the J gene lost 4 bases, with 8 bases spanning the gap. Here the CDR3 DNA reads TGTGCCAGCAGCTTATGGGGGGGTAATGAAAAACTGTTTTTT. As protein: CASSLWGGNEKLFF.

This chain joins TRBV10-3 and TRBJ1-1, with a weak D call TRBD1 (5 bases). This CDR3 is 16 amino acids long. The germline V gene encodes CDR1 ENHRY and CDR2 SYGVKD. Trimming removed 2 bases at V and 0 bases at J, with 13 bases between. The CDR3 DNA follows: TGTGCCATCAGTGAGGGCGGGACCGGTGTGAACACTGAAGCTTTCTTT. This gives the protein CAISEGGTGVNTEAFF.

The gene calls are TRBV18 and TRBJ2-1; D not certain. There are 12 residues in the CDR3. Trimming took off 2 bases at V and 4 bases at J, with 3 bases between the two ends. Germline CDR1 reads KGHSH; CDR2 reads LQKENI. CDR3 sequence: CASSPGYNEQFF. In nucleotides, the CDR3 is TGTGCCAGCTCACCAGGTTACAATGAGCAGTTCTTC.

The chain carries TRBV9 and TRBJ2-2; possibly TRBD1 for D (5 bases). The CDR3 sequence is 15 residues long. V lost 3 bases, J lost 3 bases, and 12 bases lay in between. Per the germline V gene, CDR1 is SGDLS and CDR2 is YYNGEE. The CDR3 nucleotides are TGTGCCAGCAGCGAAACAGGTCGTGACACCGGGGAGCTGTTTTTT. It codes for CASSETGRDTGELFF. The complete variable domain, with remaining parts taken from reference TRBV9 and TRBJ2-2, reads DSGVTQTPKHLITATGQRVTLRCSPRSGDLSVYWYQQSLDQGLQFLIQYYNGEERAKGNILERFSAQQFPDLHSELNLSSLELGDSALYFCASSETGRDTGELFFGEGSRLTVL.

The CDR3 spells CASSIFGVGTGELFF. DNA of the CDR3: TGTGCCAGTAGTATTTTTGGGGTTGGCACCGGGGAGCTGTTTTTT. The chain combines TRBV19 with TRBJ2-2; D gene uncertain. The V gene's germline CDR1 is LNHDA and CDR2 SQIVND (reference sequence). The CDR3 is 15 residues long. The V end was cut by 3 bases, the J end by 4 bases, with 12 bases between.

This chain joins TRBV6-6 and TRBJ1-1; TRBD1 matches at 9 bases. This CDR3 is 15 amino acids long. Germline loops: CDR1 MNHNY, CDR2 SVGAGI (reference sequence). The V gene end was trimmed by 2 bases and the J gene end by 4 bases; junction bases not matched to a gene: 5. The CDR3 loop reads CASSYQDRGGTEAFF. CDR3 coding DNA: TGTGCCAGCAGTTACCAGGACAGGGGAGGCACTGAAGCTTTCTTT.

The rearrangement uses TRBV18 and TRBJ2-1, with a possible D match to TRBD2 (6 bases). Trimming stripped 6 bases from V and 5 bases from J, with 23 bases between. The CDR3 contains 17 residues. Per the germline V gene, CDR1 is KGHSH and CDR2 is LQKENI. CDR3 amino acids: CASSLLARGGLNNEQFF. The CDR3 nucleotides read TGTGCCAGCTCCCTCCTCGCCCGAGGAGGGCTTAACAATGAGCAGTTCTTC.

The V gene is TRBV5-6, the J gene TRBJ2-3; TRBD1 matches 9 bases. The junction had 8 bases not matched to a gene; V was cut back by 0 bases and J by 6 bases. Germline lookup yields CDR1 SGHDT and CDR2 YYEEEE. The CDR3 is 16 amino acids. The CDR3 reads CASSLVDRGSLDTQYF. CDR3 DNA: TGTGCCAGCAGCTTGGTGGACAGGGGTTCACTCGATACGCAGTATTTT.

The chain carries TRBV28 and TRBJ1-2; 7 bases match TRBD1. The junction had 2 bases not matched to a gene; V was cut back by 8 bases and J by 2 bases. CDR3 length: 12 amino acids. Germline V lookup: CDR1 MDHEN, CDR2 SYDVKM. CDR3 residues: CASGTANYGYTF. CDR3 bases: TGTGCCAGCGGGACAGCAAACTATGGCTACACCTTC.

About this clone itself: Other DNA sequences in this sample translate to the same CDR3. The chain's CDR3 is CASSPNRETQYF. The CDR3 coding sequence is TGTGCCAGCTCACCAAATAGGGAGACCCAGTACTTC. The chain combines TRBV18 with TRBJ2-5; D is uncertain. CDR1 is KGHSH, CDR2 LQKENI, per germline. The CDR3 extends over 12 amino acids. Trimming removed 2 bases from V and 5 bases from J, with 6 bases in between.